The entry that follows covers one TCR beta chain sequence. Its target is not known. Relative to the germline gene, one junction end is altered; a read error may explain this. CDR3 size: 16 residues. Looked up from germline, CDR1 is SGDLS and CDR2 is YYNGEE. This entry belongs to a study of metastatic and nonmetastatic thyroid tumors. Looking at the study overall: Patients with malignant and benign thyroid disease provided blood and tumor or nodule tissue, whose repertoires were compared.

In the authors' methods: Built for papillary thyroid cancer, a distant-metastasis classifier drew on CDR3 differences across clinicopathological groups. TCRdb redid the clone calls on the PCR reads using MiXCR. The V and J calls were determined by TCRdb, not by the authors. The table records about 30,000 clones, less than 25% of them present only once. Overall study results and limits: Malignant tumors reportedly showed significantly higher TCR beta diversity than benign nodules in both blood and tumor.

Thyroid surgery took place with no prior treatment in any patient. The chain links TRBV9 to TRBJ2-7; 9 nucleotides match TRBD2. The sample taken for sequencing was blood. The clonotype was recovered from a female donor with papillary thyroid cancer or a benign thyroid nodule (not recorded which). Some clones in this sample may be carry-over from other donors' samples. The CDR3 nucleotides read TGTGCCAGCAGCGGCACCAATAGCGGGAGCCCAGGCGAGCAACACTTC. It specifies CASSGTNSGSPGEQHF.